These 17 T cell receptor beta chains were all obtained from the same sample, sequenced in a study of blood T cell repertoires in COVID-19. The data were produced by immunoSEQ multiplex PCR, yet TCRdb's version contains in-frame clones alone and is incomplete. The sample lists 150,000 to 200,000 clones; 89% were seen once. Material: PBMCs or T cells enriched from blood (not recorded which). These receptors originate from a woman under 30 who had recovered from COVID-19.

This chain links TRBV4-1 with TRBJ1-2; 7 bases match TRBD1. J was trimmed by 4 bases and V by 2 bases; bases with no gene match: 4. The CDR3 sequence is 14 residues long. CDR1 is MGHRA and CDR2 is YSYEKL in the germline V gene. CDR3 region: CASSQRDSGYGYTF. The CDR3 bases are TGCGCCAGCAGCCAACGGGACAGTGGCTATGGCTACACCTTC.

The V and J genes are TRBV10-2 and TRBJ2-1; 9 bases match TRBD2. The junction had 7 bases not matched to a gene; V was cut back by 2 bases and J by 8 bases. The germline V gene encodes CDR1 WSHSY and CDR2 SAAADI. The CDR3 sequence is 15 residues long. Here the CDR3 DNA reads TGCGCCAGCAGTGAGATAGGCGGGGGGGCCCATGAGCAGTTCTTC. Protein sequence: CASSEIGGGAHEQFF.

V usage is TRBV28 and J usage is TRBJ2-3; perhaps TRBD2 as D (5 bases). Per germline, CDR1 MDHEN and CDR2 SYDVKM. V dropped 2 bases and J dropped 0 bases, with 6 bases sitting between them. There are 14 residues in the CDR3. CDR3 loop: CASSLLASTDTQYF. DNA of the CDR3: TGTGCCAGCAGTTTACTAGCCAGCACAGATACGCAGTATTTT. Full variable domain (outside the CDR3, taken from reference TRBV28 and TRBJ2-3): DVKVTQSSRYLVKRTGEKVFLECVQDMDHENMFWYRQDPGLGLRLIYFSYDVKMKEKGDIPEGYSVSREKKERFSLILESASTNQTSMYLCASSLLASTDTQYFGPGTRLTVL.

This chain links TRBV5-1 with TRBJ2-2; 7 nucleotides align to TRBD1. The trim removed 0 bases at V and 6 bases at J, leaving 8 bases unmatched. The CDR3 is made up of 16 amino acids. CDR1 and CDR2 from the germline V gene are SGHRS and YFSETQ. The CDR3 reads CASSLGQGGSAGELFF. CDR3 DNA: TGCGCCAGCAGCTTGGGACAGGGCGGATCCGCCGGGGAGCTGTTTTTT.

This clone was recorded a few times. The J gene is TRBJ1-2, the V gene TRBV2, with 9 positions matching TRBD1. The length of the CDR3 is 13 residues. Germline CDR1 reads SNHLY; CDR2 reads FYNNEI. V lost 6 bases to trimming and J lost 7 bases; unmatched junction nucleotides: 6. CDR3: CASSIAQGAGYTF. The CDR3, as DNA: TGTGCCAGCAGCATTGCACAGGGGGCTGGCTACACCTTC.

The chain links TRBV7-3 to TRBJ2-1, with 9 bases aligning to TRBD2. There are 13 residues in the CDR3. Germline values: CDR1 SGHTA, CDR2 FQGTGA. V lost 4 bases and J lost 5; bases outside the gene matches: 0. CDR3 in amino acids: CASSSSGDNEQFF. Written as DNA, the CDR3 is TGTGCCAGCAGCTCTAGCGGGGACAATGAGCAGTTCTTC.

The chain combines TRBV29-1 with TRBJ1-2; 9 nucleotides line up with TRBD1. Losses at the gene ends were 6 bases for V and 4 bases for J; bases not matched to a gene: 6. CDR1 SQVTM and CDR2 ANQGSEA come from the germline V gene. The CDR3 is 13 residues long. In DNA form, the CDR3 reads TGCAGCGTGAATCCGGGACAGGGCTATGGCTACACCTTC. It is translated as CSVNPGQGYGYTF.

This clone was observed a handful of times. The gene calls are TRBV5-8 and TRBJ1-4, with 7 bases fitting TRBD1. The germline V gene encodes CDR1 SGHTS and CDR2 YDEGEE. V trimming: 4 bases; J trimming: 11 bases; junction bases outside the gene matches: 8. The CDR3 spans 13 residues. The CDR3, as DNA: TGTGCCAGCAGCGTCCGACAGGGTGGGAAACTGTTTTTT. Translating it yields CASSVRQGGKLFF. Full variable domain (remainder filled in from reference TRBV5-8 and TRBJ1-4): EAGVTQSPTHLIKTRGQQATLRCSPISGHTSVYWYQQALGLGLQFLLWYDEGEERNRGNFPPRFSGRQFPNYSSELNVNALELEDSALYLCASSVRQGGKLFFGSGTQLSVL.

The chain uses TRBV9 and TRBJ2-3; 8 bases fit TRBD2. After removal of 2 bases from V and 3 bases from J, the junction contained 5 bases not matched to a gene. In germline, CDR1 is SGDLS, CDR2 YYNGEE. The CDR3 is made up of 15 amino acids. The CDR3: CASSVSGGRTDTQYF. CDR3 DNA: TGTGCCAGCAGCGTGTCGGGGGGGCGGACAGATACGCAGTATTTT.

V and J are TRBV9 and TRBJ1-6; no clear D. The CDR3 length is 12 residues. Trimming left V 0 bases short and J 12 bases short, with 7 bases between. CDR1 SGDLS and CDR2 YYNGEE come from the germline V gene. The CDR3 reads CASSVVRGPLHF. The CDR3 bases are TGTGCCAGCAGCGTAGTACGGGGACCCCTCCACTTT.

V is TRBV19 and J is TRBJ2-7; TRBD1 aligns across 9 bases. The CDR3 consists of 13 residues. From germline, CDR1 is LNHDA and CDR2 SQIVND (reference sequence). J was trimmed by 5 bases and V by 8 bases; bases with no gene match: 7. The CDR3 is CASRGTGINEQYF. The CDR3 DNA reads TGTGCCAGTCGCGGGACAGGGATTAACGAGCAGTACTTC. The whole variable domain, remainder taken from reference TRBV19 and TRBJ2-7, is DGGITQSPKYLFRKEGQNVTLSCEQNLNHDAMYWYRQDPGQGLRLIYYSQIVNDFQKGDIAEGYSVSREKKESFPLTVTSAQKNPTAFYLCASRGTGINEQYFGPGTRLTVT.

This chain connects TRBV5-1 to TRBJ2-7, with TRBD1 matching over 10 bases. V trimming: 1 base; J trimming: 1 base; junction bases outside the gene matches: 5. Germline lookup yields CDR1 SGHRS and CDR2 YFSETQ. The CDR3 covers 16 residues. Here the CDR3 DNA reads TGCGCCAGCAGCTTGCCAAAGGGACAGGGGTCCTACGAGCAGTACTTC. Protein product: CASSLPKGQGSYEQYF.

The V call is TRBV4-1, the J call TRBJ1-2; perhaps TRBD1 as D (5 bases). This CDR3 comprises 16 residues. The V gene's germline CDR1 is MGHRA and CDR2 YSYEKL. Trimming took 0 bases from V and 6 from J, leaving 17 bases between them. CDR3 in DNA: TGCGCCAGCAGCCAAGATCAAAACTGGGGGAGGGATGGCTACACCTTC. Amino acids: CASSQDQNWGRDGYTF.

This clone was seen a single time. This chain connects TRBV7-9 to TRBJ1-2; TRBD1 matches 8 bases. Unmatched junction bases numbered 8, after V lost 5 bases and J lost 6 bases. CDR1 and CDR2 from the germline V gene are SEHNR and FQNEAQ (reference sequence). This CDR3 is 14 amino acids long. In nucleotides, the CDR3 is TGTGCCAGCAGCCCCTATGACAGGGGTGATGGCTACACCTTC. Translating gives CASSPYDRGDGYTF. Using reference TRBV7-9 and TRBJ1-2 for the parts outside the CDR3, the full variable domain is DTGVSQNPRHKITKRGQNVTFRCDPISEHNRLYWYRQTLGQGPEFLTYFQNEAQLEKSRLLSDRFSAERPKGSFSTLEIQRTEQGDSAMYLCASSPYDRGDGYTFGSGTRLTVV.

The chain carries TRBV7-3 and TRBJ2-4; D may be TRBD1 (6 bases). The V gene's germline CDR1 is SGHTA and CDR2 FQGTGA. V was trimmed by 2 bases and J by 9 bases, leaving 14 bases between them. This CDR3 comprises 14 residues. Here the CDR3 reads CASSLQGKVGIQYF. CDR3 in DNA: TGTGCCAGCAGCTTACAGGGGAAGGTGGGCATTCAGTACTTC. The full variable domain, its missing parts supplied by reference TRBV7-3 and TRBJ2-4, is GAGVSQTPSNKVTEKGKYVELRCDPISGHTALYWYRQSLGQGPEFLIYFQGTGAADDSGLPNDRFFAVRPEGSVSTLKIQRTERGDSAVYLCASSLQGKVGIQYFGAGTRLSVL.

This clone was seen just once. The chain joins TRBV5-6 to TRBJ2-6; a weak D match, TRBD2 (5 bases). This CDR3 has 15 residues. CDR1 and CDR2 (germline): SGHDT, YYEEEE. With 0 bases removed from V and 2 bases from J, the gap between germline ends came to 6 bases. The CDR3 sequence: CASSLGGAGANVLTF. The CDR3 nucleotides are TGTGCCAGCAGCTTGGGGGGAGCTGGGGCCAACGTCCTGACTTTC.

The chain recombines TRBV6-2 or TRBV6-3 with TRBJ2-5; a weak D match, TRBD1 (5 bases). The CDR3 sequence is 14 residues long. Trimming shortened V by 1 base and J by 0 bases, and 6 bases separated the two germline ends. Germline lookup yields CDR1 MNHEY and CDR2 SVGEGT. This chain's CDR3 is CASSYLGHQETQYF. The CDR3 DNA reads TGTGCCAGCAGTTACTTGGGGCACCAAGAGACCCAGTACTTC.